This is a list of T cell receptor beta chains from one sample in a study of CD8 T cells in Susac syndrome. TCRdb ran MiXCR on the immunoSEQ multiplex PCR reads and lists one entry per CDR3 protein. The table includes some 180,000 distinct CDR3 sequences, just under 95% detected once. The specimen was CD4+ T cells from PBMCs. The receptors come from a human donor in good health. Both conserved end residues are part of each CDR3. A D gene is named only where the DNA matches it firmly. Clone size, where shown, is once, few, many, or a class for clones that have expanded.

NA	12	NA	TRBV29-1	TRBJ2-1	CSCEGGIDEQFF	TGCAGCTGTGAGGGAGGAATCGATGAGCAGTTCTTC
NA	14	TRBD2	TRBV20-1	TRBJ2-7	CSARDPSGSYEQYF	TGCAGTGCTAGAGATCCTAGCGGGAGTTACGAGCAGTACTTC
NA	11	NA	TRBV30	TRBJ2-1	CAWSPLNEQFF	TGTGCCTGGAGTCCACTCAATGAGCAGTTCTTC
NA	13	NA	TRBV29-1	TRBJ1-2	CSVVYGADYGYTF	TGCAGCGTTGTTTATGGGGCGGACTATGGCTACACCTTC
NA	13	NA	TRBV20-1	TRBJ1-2	CSASLDRDYGYTF	TGCAGTGCTAGCTTAGACAGAGACTATGGCTACACCTTC
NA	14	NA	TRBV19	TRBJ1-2	CASSMEGRSDGYTF	TGTGCCAGTAGTATGGAGGGAAGGAGTGATGGCTACACCTTC
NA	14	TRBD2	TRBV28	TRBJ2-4	CASRNPGGGFIQYF	TGTGCCAGCAGAAACCCGGGGGGGGGCTTCATTCAGTACTTC
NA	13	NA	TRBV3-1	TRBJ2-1	CASSQERRNEQFF	TGTGCCAGCAGCCAAGAGAGGAGAAATGAGCAGTTCTTC
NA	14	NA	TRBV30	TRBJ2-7	CAWRGRAATYEQYF	TGTGCCTGGAGGGGCCGGGCAGCCACCTACGAGCAGTACTTC
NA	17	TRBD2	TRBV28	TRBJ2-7	CASRLRLAGGPPYEQYF	TGTGCCAGCAGACTCCGACTAGCGGGAGGTCCCCCCTACGAGCAGTACTTC
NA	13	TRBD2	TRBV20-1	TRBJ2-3	CSAASGRPDTQYF	TGCAGTGCTGCTAGCGGGAGACCCGATACGCAGTATTTT
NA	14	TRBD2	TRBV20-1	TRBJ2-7	CSATPSGNNYEQYF	TGCAGTGCTACCCCTAGCGGGAACAACTACGAGCAGTACTTC
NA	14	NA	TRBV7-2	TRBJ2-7	CASRPRSNAYEQYF	TGTGCCAGCAGACCGCGTAGTAACGCCTACGAGCAGTACTTC
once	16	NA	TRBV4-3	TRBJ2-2	CASSQDWAANTGELFF	TGCGCCAGCAGCCAAGATTGGGCGGCGAACACCGGGGAGCTGTTTTTT
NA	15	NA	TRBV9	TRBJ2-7	CASSVAAGESREQYF	TGTGCCAGCAGCGTAGCGGCAGGGGAGAGCCGGGAGCAGTACTTC
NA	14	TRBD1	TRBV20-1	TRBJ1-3	CSALTGGVGNTIYF	TGCAGTGCGTTAACAGGGGGCGTTGGAAACACCATATATTTT
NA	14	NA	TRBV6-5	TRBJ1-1	CASSYSAGRGEAFF	TGTGCCAGCAGTTACTCGGCAGGGAGGGGTGAAGCTTTCTTT
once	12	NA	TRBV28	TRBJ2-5	CASGLGKETQYF	TGTGCCAGCGGGCTGGGGAAAGAGACCCAGTACTTC
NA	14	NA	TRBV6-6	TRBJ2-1	CASSFRDRGGEQFF	TGTGCCAGCAGTTTCCGCGATCGAGGGGGTGAGCAGTTCTTC
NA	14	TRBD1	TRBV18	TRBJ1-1	CASSAGQGNTEAFF	TGTGCCAGCTCCGCCGGACAGGGGAACACTGAAGCTTTCTTT
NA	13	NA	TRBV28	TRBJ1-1	CASTADRHTEAFF	TGTGCCAGCACCGCCGACAGGCACACTGAAGCTTTCTTT
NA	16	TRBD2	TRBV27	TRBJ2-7	CASSSGGALGSYEQYF	TGTGCCAGCAGTTCGGGAGGGGCTCTTGGCTCCTACGAGCAGTACTTC
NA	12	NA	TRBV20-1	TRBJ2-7	CSARVENYEQYF	TGCAGTGCTAGGGTAGAGAACTACGAGCAGTACTTC
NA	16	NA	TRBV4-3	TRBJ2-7	CASSQGAGINPYEQYF	TGCGCCAGCAGCCAAGGGGCGGGGATTAACCCCTACGAGCAGTACTTC
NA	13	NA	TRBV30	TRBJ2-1	CAWIAGATAEQFF	TGTGCCTGGATCGCGGGGGCTACCGCTGAGCAGTTCTTC
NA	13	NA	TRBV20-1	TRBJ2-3	CSARGLVPDTQYF	TGCAGTGCTAGAGGACTGGTTCCAGATACGCAGTATTTT
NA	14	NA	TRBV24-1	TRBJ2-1	CATSSGLSYNEQFF	TGTGCCACCAGTAGCGGGTTGTCCTACAATGAGCAGTTCTTC
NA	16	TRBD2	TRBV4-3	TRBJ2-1	CASSQALGLAYNEQFF	TGCGCCAGCAGCCAAGCCCTGGGACTAGCCTACAATGAGCAGTTCTTC
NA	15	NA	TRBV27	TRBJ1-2	CASGRGDFPIYGYTF	TGTGCCAGCGGCCGGGGGGACTTCCCCATCTATGGCTACACCTTC
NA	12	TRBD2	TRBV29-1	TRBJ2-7	CSARRGEYEQYF	TGCAGCGCCCGACGGGGGGAATACGAGCAGTACTTC
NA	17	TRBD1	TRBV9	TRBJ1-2	CASSADPTGPKVYGYTF	TGTGCCAGCAGCGCGGATCCGACAGGGCCTAAAGTCTATGGCTACACCTTC
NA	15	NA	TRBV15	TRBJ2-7	CATSSVGGLAYEQYF	TGTGCCACCAGCAGTGTAGGGGGTTTAGCCTACGAGCAGTACTTC
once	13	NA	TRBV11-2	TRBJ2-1	CASSWTPNNEQFF	TGTGCCAGCAGCTGGACCCCGAACAATGAGCAGTTCTTC
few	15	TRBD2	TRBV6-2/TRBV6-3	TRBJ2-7	CASSSNSGRIYEQYF	TGTGCCAGCAGTTCCAATAGCGGGAGGATCTACGAGCAGTACTTC
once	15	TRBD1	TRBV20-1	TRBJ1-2	CSAAERTGAIRGYTF	TGCAGTGCTGCGGAACGGACAGGGGCCATTAGAGGCTACACCTTC
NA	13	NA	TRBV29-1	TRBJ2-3	CSVQEGGADTQYF	TGCAGCGTTCAGGAGGGGGGGGCAGATACGCAGTATTTT
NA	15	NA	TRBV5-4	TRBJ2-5	CASSSPRRAQETQYF	TGTGCCAGCAGCTCCCCCCGGAGAGCCCAAGAGACCCAGTACTTC
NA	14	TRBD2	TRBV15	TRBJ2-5	CATSSLAGEETQYF	TGTGCCACCAGCTCTTTAGCGGGAGAGGAGACCCAGTACTTC
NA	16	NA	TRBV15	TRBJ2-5	CATSRDPPLREETQYF	TGTGCCACCAGCAGAGATCCCCCTCTTCGGGAAGAGACCCAGTACTTC
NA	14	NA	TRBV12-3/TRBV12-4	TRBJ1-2	CASTTTGANYGYTF	TGTGCCAGCACCACGACAGGAGCCAACTATGGCTACACCTTC
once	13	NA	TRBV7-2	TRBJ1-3	CASSLVGGNTIYF	TGTGCCAGCAGCTTGGTGGGTGGAAACACCATATATTTT
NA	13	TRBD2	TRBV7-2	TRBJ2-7	CASSLALAGRPYF	TGTGCCAGCAGCTTAGCCCTAGCGGGAAGGCCGTACTTC
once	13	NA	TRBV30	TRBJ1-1	CAWSVNLNTEAFF	TGTGCCTGGAGTGTAAATTTGAACACTGAAGCTTTCTTT
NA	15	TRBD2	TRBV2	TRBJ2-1	CASSDVSGTYNEQFF	TGTGCCAGCAGTGACGTTAGCGGGACCTACAATGAGCAGTTCTTC
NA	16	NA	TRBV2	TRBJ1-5	CASSEQGKGSNQPQHF	TGTGCCAGCAGTGAACAGGGAAAGGGTAGCAATCAGCCCCAGCATTTT
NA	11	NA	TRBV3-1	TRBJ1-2	CASYRADGYTF	TGTGCCAGCTACAGGGCCGACGGCTACACCTTC
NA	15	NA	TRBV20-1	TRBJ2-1	CSARDPGLPYNEQFF	TGCAGTGCTAGAGATCCTGGACTTCCCTACAATGAGCAGTTCTTC
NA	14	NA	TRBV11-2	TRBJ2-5	CASSLRRDQETQYF	TGTGCCAGCAGCCTCCGACGGGATCAAGAGACCCAGTACTTC
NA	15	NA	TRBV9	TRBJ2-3	CASSVARGLTDTQYF	TGTGCCAGCAGCGTAGCGAGGGGCCTCACAGATACGCAGTATTTT
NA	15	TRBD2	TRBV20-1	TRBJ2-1	CSADGLAGEYNEQFF	TGCAGTGCCGACGGACTAGCGGGAGAATACAATGAGCAGTTCTTC
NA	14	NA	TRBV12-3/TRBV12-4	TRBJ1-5	CASSGQSENQPQHF	TGTGCCAGCAGCGGGCAGAGCGAGAATCAGCCCCAGCATTTT
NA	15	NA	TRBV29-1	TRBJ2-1	CSVGPGSFLVDEQFF	TGCAGCGTAGGGCCCGGGTCGTTCCTTGTAGATGAGCAGTTCTTC
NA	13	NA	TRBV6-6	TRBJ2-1	CASSYSAVDTRFF	TGTGCCAGCAGTTACTCGGCGGTGGACACTCGGTTCTTC
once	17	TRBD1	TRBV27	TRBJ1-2	CASSLRLRDRANYGYTF	TGTGCCAGCAGTTTAAGGCTTCGGGACAGGGCTAACTATGGCTACACCTTC
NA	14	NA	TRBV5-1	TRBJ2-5	CASSLEGSWETQYF	TGCGCCAGCAGCTTGGAAGGGAGTTGGGAGACCCAGTACTTC